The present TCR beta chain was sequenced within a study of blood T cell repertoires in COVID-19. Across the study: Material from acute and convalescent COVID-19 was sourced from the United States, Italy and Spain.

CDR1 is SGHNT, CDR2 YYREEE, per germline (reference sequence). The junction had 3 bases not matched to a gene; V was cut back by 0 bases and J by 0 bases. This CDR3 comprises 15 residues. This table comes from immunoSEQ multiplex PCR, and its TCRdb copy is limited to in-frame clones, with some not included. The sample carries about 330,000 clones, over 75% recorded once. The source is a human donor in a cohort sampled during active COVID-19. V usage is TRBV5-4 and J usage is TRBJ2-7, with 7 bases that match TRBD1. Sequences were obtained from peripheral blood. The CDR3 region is CASSLGQGVSYEQYF. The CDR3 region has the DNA TGTGCCAGCAGCTTGGGACAGGGCGTCTCCTACGAGCAGTACTTC.